The source of this T cell receptor beta chain is a study of blood T cells in healthy people across ages (dated by TCRdb to about 2015). Background on the whole study: In model experiments, template switching captured roughly one uniquely barcoded TCR beta cDNA molecule for every two T cells. Age-related changes in TCR beta repertoire diversity were measured in the study by deep sequencing normalized with unique cDNA molecular identifiers. The donors were divided into four age groups: young (average around 15 years), middle-aged (roughly 40), aged (about 62) and long-lived (roughly 82). To avoid experimental bias, donors of different ages were randomly spread across the sequencing lanes. The study analyzed two additional independent replicas of 1 million unique cDNA reads from the same blood draw for two donors, one aged 18 to 30 and one aged 80 or older. Study-wide conclusions, independent of this receptor: There was a strong correlation between observed TCR beta diversity and the percentage of naive T cells measured by flow cytometry. As age increased, observed TCR beta diversity per million T cells dropped in a roughly linear way, and a significant reduction was already evident by age about 36. Compared with the aged group, the long-lived group had more naive CD4+ T cells, fewer expanded clones and increased TCR diversity, suggesting age selection. Because donor CMV infection status was unknown, age-related changes in expanded clonotypes were potentially confounded. Total diversity estimates from one million sequenced T cells were considered lower bounds and underestimates. Conclusive comparison of naive and antigen-experienced compartments was prevented by the profiling of bulk unsorted PBMCs.

Library generation was performed with 5' RACE. The sample was run on an Illumina HiSeq 2500. A second PCR of roughly 6 to 11 cycles was run with a J-beta primer mix and a sample-barcoded 5' primer. Each TCR beta cDNA molecule received a unique molecular identifier from a template-switch 5' adaptor carrying 12 random nucleotides. Each sample yielded at least 2.5 million CDR3-containing paired-end reads. The Mint cDNA synthesis kit, primed by a TRBC-specific oligonucleotide, was used to synthesize first-strand cDNA from all RNA. All cDNA was treated with uracil-DNA glycosylase and then went through a first 18-cycle PCR with the universal primers M1SS and BC2_uni_R. The study's own analysis went as follows. For normalization, 1 million high-quality reads were randomly selected from each sample, with every read carrying a distinct molecular identifier. Instead of being binned into consensus sequences, reads with shared molecular identifiers were discarded. CDR3 identification, clonotype clustering and error correction used MiTCR with a Q25 quality threshold and the strictest error-elimination algorithm. Lower-bound total TCR beta diversity was estimated with a nonparametric unseen species model using Euler transformation. TCRdb redid the processing of the public reads, applying fastp at Q25 and MiXCR, and retained in-frame beta chains. One record per CDR3 amino acid sequence lists the most common genes and DNA. The V and J calls follow TCRdb's processing rather than the paper's. The sample yields 1,500,000 or so distinct CDR3 sequences; 59% were counted once. Clones ranked in the top ten supply 6.7% of the sample.

As to this clonotype: No cognate antigen has been identified for it. Qualities for individual bases were not recorded, and no much larger clone is one base off.

The CDR3 numbers 13 residues from cysteine through phenylalanine. This entry keeps only the CDR3 DNA: 39 bases, framed from base 1. Germline trimming: 5 bases from V, 8 bases from J; junction bases outside gene matches: 3. Based on the germline V gene (reference sequence), the CDR1 and CDR2 sequences are LNHDA and SQIVND. Systemically healthy Caucasian individuals from Russia, 35 to 40 in total and aged about 6 to 90 years, were included as donors. Each donor gave around 9.9 milliliters of peripheral blood, collected into EDTA-treated Vacutainer tubes. Ficoll-Paque density-gradient centrifugation was used to isolate PBMCs, with at least 6.5 million per sample. Trizol reagent was used to extract total RNA from PBMCs, with at least 6 micrograms per sample. The percentages of naive CD45RAhigh/CD27high T cells were determined by flow cytometry on a PBMC aliquot from every donor.

Sequencing was carried out using blood. Here the chain combines TRBV19 and TRBJ1-5; TRBD1 lines up with 10 middle nucleotides. The TCR comes from a man between 18 and 29 years old in good health. The nucleotides read TGTGCCAGTAGTCAGGGACAGGGGAAGCCCCAGCATTTT. The resulting protein is CASSQGQGKPQHF.